This T cell receptor beta chain was sequenced in a study of blood T cells in healthy people across ages. Germline values: CDR1 MNHEY, CDR2 SMNVEV (reference sequence). This CDR3 spans 15 amino acids. J was trimmed by 8 bases and V by 5 bases; bases with no gene match: 11. Regarding the study as a whole: Diversity estimates from one million T cells were considered underestimates.

Next came a second PCR, run for roughly 7 to 12 cycles, which used a sample-barcoded 5' primer along with a J-beta primer mix. Each cDNA molecule was tagged by a template-switch adaptor that had 12 random nucleotides. TCRdb re-called the 5' RACE reads through MiXCR, storing one row per CDR3 protein. The table records around 1.5 million distinct CDR3 sequences, approximately 42% of them present only once. In regard to this clonotype: Its specificity is not known.

The sequenced sample consisted of blood. This chain connects TRBV27 to TRBJ2-1; 8 bases line up with TRBD2. The receptor was isolated from a woman between 18 and 29 years old in good health. CDR3 in DNA: TGTGCCAGCAGTGCACCGGGACTAGGAAGGGATGAGCAGTTCTTC. It is translated as CASSAPGLGRDEQFF.